This TCR beta chain is from a study of blood T cell repertoires in COVID-19. Study processing details: Amplification from reference gene primers served as the basis for estimated nucleated cell counts. Using immunoSEQ multiplex PCR, the repertoire was profiled, and TCRdb retains in-frame clones only, with some absent. V, J and clone size reflect that table, while D and trimming were determined from the DNA. The table records 330,000 or so clones, under 95% of them present only once. This CDR3 contains 13 residues. The ends were cut back, 1 base at V and 15 bases at J, with 16 bases in the middle. CDR1 LGHNA and CDR2 YSLEER come from the germline V gene. This clone was picked up one time.

The source is a woman aged 25 to 45 who had recovered from COVID-19. The chain employs TRBV4-3 and TRBJ2-1, with D unclear. Sequenced: PBMCs or T cells enriched from blood (not recorded which). CDR3 loop: CASSQAVAMAPFF. In DNA form, the CDR3 reads TGCGCCAGCAGCCAAGCGGTAGCCATGGCTCCGTTCTTC.